The sequence of this TCR beta chain was determined in a study of cytomegalovirus exposure and HLA in healthy donors. The CDR3 sequence is 15 residues long. Germline-derived CDR1 and CDR2 are MRHNA and SNTAGT. V was trimmed by 5 bases and J by 4 bases, leaving 14 bases between them. PCR involved 60 Vbeta and 13 Jbeta primers. The repertoire was sequenced with immunoSEQ multiplex PCR; TCRdb's copy has only in-frame clones and lacks some. In the table there are more than 95,000 clones, around 82% of which are singletons. This clone has more than one count but fewer than ten. Antigen specificity is unknown. Regarding the study as a whole: There were around 160 TCR beta chains listed as cytomegalovirus-associated.

This TCR was sampled from a woman in her forties in good health and CMV-seronegative. The J gene is TRBJ2-2, the V gene TRBV6-4; D might be TRBD1 (5 bases). The specimen sequenced was PBMCs. CDR3 nucleotides: TGTGCCAGCAGTCCGAAGGGGATTGGCACCGGGGAGCTGTTTTTT. This encodes CASSPKGIGTGELFF.